This T cell receptor beta chain was captured in a study of blood T cell repertoires in COVID-19. Across the study: COVID-19 samples, acute and convalescent, were from the United States, Italy and Spain. PBMCs, B-cell-depleted T cells, or T cells provided the cDNA or gDNA that made up the material.

In its sample, this clone was seen once. The CDR3 consists of 15 residues. The germline gives CDR1 SGHKS, CDR2 YYEKEE (reference sequence). Trimming took 3 bases from V and 6 from J; bases not matched to a gene: 10. Authors' data handling: Reference gene primers were amplified, and this amplification served to estimate nucleated cell counts. The method was immunoSEQ multiplex PCR; TCRdb's version includes in-frame clones alone and lacks a portion of them. The DNA was the basis for D and trimming; V, J and clone size are from that table. The table has some 150,000 clones, 86% seen once. The chain carries TRBV5-5 and TRBJ2-7, with TRBD2 matching over 9 bases. Sequenced sample: peripheral blood. The TCR was taken from a man aged 70-80 years with acute or convalescent COVID-19. This CDR3 reads CASSSRLAALPEQYF. For the CDR3, the DNA is TGTGCCAGCAGCTCGAGACTAGCGGCGCTCCCCGAGCAGTACTTC.